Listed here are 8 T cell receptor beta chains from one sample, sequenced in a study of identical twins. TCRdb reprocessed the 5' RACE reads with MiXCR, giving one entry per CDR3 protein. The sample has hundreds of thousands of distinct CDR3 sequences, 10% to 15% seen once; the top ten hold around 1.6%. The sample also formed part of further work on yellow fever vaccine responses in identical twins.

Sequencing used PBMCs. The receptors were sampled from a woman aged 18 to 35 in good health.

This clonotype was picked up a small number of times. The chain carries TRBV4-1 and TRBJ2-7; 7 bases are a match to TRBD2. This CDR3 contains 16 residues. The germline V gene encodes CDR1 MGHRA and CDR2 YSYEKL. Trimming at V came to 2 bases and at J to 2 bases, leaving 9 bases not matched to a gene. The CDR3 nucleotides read TGCGCCAGCAGCCAATATCTAGCGGTGCTTCCCTACGAGCAGTACGTC. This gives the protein CASSQYLAVLPYEQYV.

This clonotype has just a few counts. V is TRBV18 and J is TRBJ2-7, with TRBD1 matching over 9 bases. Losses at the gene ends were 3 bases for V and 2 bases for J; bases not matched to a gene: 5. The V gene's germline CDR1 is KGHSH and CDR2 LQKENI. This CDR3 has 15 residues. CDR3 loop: CASSPRGQGTYEQYV. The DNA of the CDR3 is TGTGCCAGCTCACCGCGAGGACAGGGGACCTACGAGCAGTACGTC.

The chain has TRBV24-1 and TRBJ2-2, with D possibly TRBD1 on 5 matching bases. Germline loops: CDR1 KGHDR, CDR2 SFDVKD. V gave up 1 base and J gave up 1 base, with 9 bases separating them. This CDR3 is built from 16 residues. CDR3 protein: CATSDFRQGNTGELFF. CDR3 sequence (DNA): TGTGCCACCAGTGATTTCAGGCAGGGGAACACCGGGGAGCTGTTTTTT.

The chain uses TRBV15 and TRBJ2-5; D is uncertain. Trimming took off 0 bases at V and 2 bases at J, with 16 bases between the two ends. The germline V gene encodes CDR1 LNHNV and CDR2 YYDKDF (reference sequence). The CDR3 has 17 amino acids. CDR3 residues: CATSRDFVTPSQETQYF. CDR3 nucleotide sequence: TGTGCCACCAGCAGAGATTTTGTCACACCAAGTCAAGAGACCCAGTACTTC.

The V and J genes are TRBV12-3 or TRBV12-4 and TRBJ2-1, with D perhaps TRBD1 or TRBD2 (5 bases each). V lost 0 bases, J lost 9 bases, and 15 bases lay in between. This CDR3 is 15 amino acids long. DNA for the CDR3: TGTGCCAGCAGTTTAGCGGGGACCCCGGCGGGTGAGCAGTTCTTC. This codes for CASSLAGTPAGEQFF.

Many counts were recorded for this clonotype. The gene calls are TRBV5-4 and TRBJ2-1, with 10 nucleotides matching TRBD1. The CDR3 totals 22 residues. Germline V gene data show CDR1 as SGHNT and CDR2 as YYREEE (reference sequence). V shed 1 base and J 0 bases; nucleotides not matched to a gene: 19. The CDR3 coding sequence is TGTGCCAGCAGCTTGCCTCTAAACCGGGACAGGGGTTCATTCAGCTCCTACAATGAGCAGTTCTTC. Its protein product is CASSLPLNRDRGSFSSYNEQFF.

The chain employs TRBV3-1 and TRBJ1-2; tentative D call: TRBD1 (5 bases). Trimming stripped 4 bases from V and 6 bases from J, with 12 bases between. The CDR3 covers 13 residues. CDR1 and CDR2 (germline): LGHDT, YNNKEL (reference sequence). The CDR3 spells CASSPRRGNGYTF. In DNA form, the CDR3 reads TGTGCCAGCAGCCCCAGACGGGGGAATGGCTACACCTTC.

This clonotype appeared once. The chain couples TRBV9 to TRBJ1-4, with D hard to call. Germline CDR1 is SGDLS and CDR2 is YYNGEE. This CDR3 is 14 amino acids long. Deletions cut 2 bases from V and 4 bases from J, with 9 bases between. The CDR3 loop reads CASSVKQLNEKLFF. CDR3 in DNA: TGTGCCAGCAGCGTTAAACAGCTTAATGAAAAACTGTTTTTT. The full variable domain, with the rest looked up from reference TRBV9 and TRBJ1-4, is DSGVTQTPKHLITATGQRVTLRCSPRSGDLSVYWYQQSLDQGLQFLIQYYNGEERAKGNILERFSAQQFPDLHSELNLSSLELGDSALYFCASSVKQLNEKLFFGSGTQLSVL.